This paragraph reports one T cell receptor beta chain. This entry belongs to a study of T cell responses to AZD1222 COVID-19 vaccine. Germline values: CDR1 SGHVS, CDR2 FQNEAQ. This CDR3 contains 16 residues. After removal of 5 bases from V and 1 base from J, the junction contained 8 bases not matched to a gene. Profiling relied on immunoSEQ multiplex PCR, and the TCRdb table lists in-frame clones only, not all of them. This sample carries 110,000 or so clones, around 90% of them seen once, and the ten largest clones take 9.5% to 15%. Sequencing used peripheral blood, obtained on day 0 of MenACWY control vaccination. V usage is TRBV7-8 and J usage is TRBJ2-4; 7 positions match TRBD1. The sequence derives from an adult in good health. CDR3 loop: CASSRDRVRAKNIQYF. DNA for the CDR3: TGTGCCAGCAGCCGTGACAGGGTGCGTGCCAAAAACATTCAGTACTTC.